These 27 T cell receptor beta chains originate from one sample sequenced in a study of CD4 and CD8 cells across lung adenocarcinoma regions. One entry per CDR3 protein results from TCRdb running MiXCR on the PCR reads. The table includes roughly 10,000 distinct CDR3 sequences, 46% detected once. Material: CD8+ T cells from the margin of a lung tumor. The receptor source for this set is a male donor with lung adenocarcinoma. The CD4 and CD8 labels of this study may be unreliable.

The rearrangement uses TRBV12-3 or TRBV12-4 and TRBJ1-3; D remains ambiguous. This CDR3 region has 14 residues. The V end lost 7 bases, the J end lost 0 bases, and 10 bases lay between the germline ends. CDR3 in amino acids: CASNPDFSGNTIYF. As DNA, the CDR3 is TGTGCCAGCAACCCCGACTTCTCTGGAAACACCATATATTTT.

J is TRBJ2-1 and V is TRBV4-2, with TRBD2 as a possible D gene (6 bases). The V end lost 3 bases, the J end lost 7 bases, and 10 bases lay between the germline ends. The CDR3 totals 13 residues. Looked up from germline, CDR1 is LGHNA and CDR2 is YNFKEQ. The CDR3 sequence is CASSQIAENEQFF. The CDR3, as DNA: TGTGCCAGCAGCCAGATAGCGGAGAATGAGCAGTTCTTC.

CDR3 residues: CASSSTGTKNIQYF. As DNA, the CDR3 is TGTGCCAGCAGCTCGACTGGCACCAAAAACATTCAGTACTTC. V usage is TRBV6-1 and J usage is TRBJ2-4; D call uncertain. The CDR3 contains 14 residues. Between the trimmed V and J ends, which lost 6 bases and 2 bases, there was a span of 11 bases. Germline-derived CDR1 and CDR2 are MNHNS and SASEGT.

The rearrangement links TRBV10-3 to TRBJ2-3; either TRBD1 or TRBD2 may fit D (5 bases each). Germline lookup yields CDR1 ENHRY and CDR2 SYGVKD. This CDR3 is built from 12 residues. Between the trimmed V and J ends, which lost 11 bases and 10 bases, there was a span of 19 bases. DNA for the CDR3: TGTGCCTCAGGGTTCCGGGGTCCAGCGCAGTATTTT. Encoded protein: CASGFRGPAQYF.

For this clonotype: Germline and junction disagree at one end, which may indicate a read error. The chain has TRBV7-2 and TRBJ2-1, with D possibly TRBD2 on 5 matching bases. The CDR3 is made up of 22 amino acids. CDR1 and CDR2 from the germline V gene are SGHTA and FQGNSA. The CDR3 nucleotides read TGTGTCCCAAGCTTCTGTGGGTCTCTTTGCATTGAGGGTGCAAGCTCAGAGGTGCCTTGCTGCTTC. Encoded protein: CVPSFCGSLCIEGASSEVPCCF.

J is TRBJ2-2 and V is TRBV12-3 or TRBV12-4; 9 positions match TRBD1. The CDR3 contains 14 residues. V lost 6 bases to trimming and J lost 5 bases; unmatched junction nucleotides: 4. The CDR3 DNA follows: TGTGCCAGCAGAGGGACAGGGAGAACCGGGGAGCTGTTTTTT. Protein sequence: CASRGTGRTGELFF.

This clonotype was found a few times. The chain joins TRBV27 to TRBJ2-7; 12 nucleotides agree with TRBD2. This CDR3 spans 16 amino acids. From germline, CDR1 is MNHEY and CDR2 SMNVEV (reference sequence). V dropped 6 bases and J dropped 7; count of bases not matched to a gene: 13. The CDR3 DNA reads TGTGCCAGCAGCCAACTAGCGGGGGGTGGGAGATTTGAGCAGTACTTC. As protein: CASSQLAGGGRFEQYF.

A few counts support this clonotype. The chain's CDR3 is CASSLLAEQFF. CDR3 in DNA: TGTGCCAGCAGTTTATTAGCAGAGCAGTTCTTC. The chain has TRBV7-8 and TRBJ2-1; D gene unclear. Germline CDR1 and CDR2: SGHVS and FQNEAQ. V was pared by 6 bases and J by 10 bases, with 10 bases between. The CDR3 loop spans 11 amino acids. Supplemented by reference TRBV7-8 and TRBJ2-1, the full variable domain reads GAGVSQSPRYKVAKRGQDVALRCDPISGHVSLFWYQQALGQGPEFLTYFQNEAQLDKSGLPSDRFFAERPEGSVSTLKIQRTQQEDSAVYLCASSLLAEQFFGPGTRLTVL.

This clonotype occurred a few times. This chain joins TRBV6-1 and TRBJ2-5, with TRBD2 matching 13 bases. The CDR3 totals 21 residues. Germline CDR1 reads MNHNS; CDR2 reads SASEGT. Losses at the gene ends were 3 bases for V and 0 bases for J; bases not matched to a gene: 16. The CDR3 nucleotides are TGTGCCAGCAGTGACCCGGGACTAGCGGGGAGGGTGCGACAGTACCAAGAGACCCAGTACTTC. It specifies CASSDPGLAGRVRQYQETQYF.

In this sample, this clonotype turned up a few times. This chain joins TRBV4-1 and TRBJ2-5; D remains ambiguous. The CDR3 loop spans 14 amino acids. The V end was cut by 3 bases, the J end by 5 bases, with 13 bases between. Germline CDR1 MGHRA, CDR2 YSYEKL. In nucleotides, the CDR3 is TGCGCCAGCAGCCAGGGGTTTTGGATGGAGACCCAGTACTTC. It specifies CASSQGFWMETQYF.

The J gene is TRBJ2-6, the V gene TRBV28; D possibly matches TRBD1 or TRBD2 (5 bases each). Trimming stripped 6 bases from V and 0 bases from J, with 21 bases between. In germline, CDR1 is MDHEN, CDR2 SYDVKM. CDR3 length: 19 residues. DNA of the CDR3: TGTGCCAGCAGGGTTAGGAGGTGGGGGAGCTTCTCTGGGGCCAACGTCCTGACTTTC. It specifies CASRVRRWGSFSGANVLTF.

This clonotype came up a few times. The CDR3 region has the DNA TGTGCCAGCAGCACCCAAAGCGGGGGGGTTGGTAATGAGCAGTTCTTC. As protein: CASSTQSGGVGNEQFF. The chain combines TRBV7-2 with TRBJ2-1; TRBD2 agrees at 10 bases. The CDR3 sequence is 16 residues long. The germline V gene has CDR1 SGHTA and CDR2 FQGNSA. Trimming took 5 bases from V and 7 from J; bases not matched to a gene: 11. Full variable domain (outside the CDR3, taken from reference TRBV7-2 and TRBJ2-1): GAGVSQSPSNKVTEKGKDVELRCDPISGHTALYWYRQSLGQGLEFLIYFQGNSAPDKSGLPSDRFSAERTGGSVSTLTIQRTQQEDSAVYLCASSTQSGGVGNEQFFGPGTRLTVL.

This clonotype was recorded only once. Relative to the germline gene, one junction end is altered; a read error may explain this. The rearrangement joins TRBV10-3 to TRBJ2-5, with D possibly called TRBD1 or TRBD2 (5 bases each). This CDR3 is 14 amino acids long. Germline assignment: CDR1 ENHRY and CDR2 SYGVKD. CDR3 nucleotide sequence: TGTGCGGGGAGTGGGACCCAGGACCATGAGACCCAGTATTTC. The encoded protein is CAGSGTQDHETQYF.

The chain joins TRBV5-8 to TRBJ2-3, with 7 bases aligning to TRBD2. With V trimmed by 0 bases and J by 9 bases, 7 bases remained unmatched. From germline, CDR1 is SGHTS and CDR2 YDEGEE. The CDR3 extends over 14 amino acids. The CDR3 coding sequence is TGTGCCAGCAGCTTGGCGGGAGGCGAAGAGACGCAGTATTTT. Its translation: CASSLAGGEETQYF.

This clonotype occurred a few times. Just one base apart from a much larger clone, this may be a read error. The chain uses TRBV10-3 and TRBJ2-1; 7 bases agree with TRBD1. Germline V CDR1 and CDR2: ENHRY, SYGVKD. This CDR3 spans 14 amino acids. Germline trimming cut 6 bases from V and 10 bases from J; bases unmatched to any gene: 12. The CDR3 coding sequence is TGTGCCATCAGGGGTCAGACAGGGCATAGCGAGCAGTTCTTC. Translation: CAIRGQTGHSEQFF.

This clonotype has only a few counts. This chain links TRBV27 with TRBJ2-7, with TRBD2 as a possible D gene (7 bases). This CDR3 spans 16 amino acids. The germline V gene encodes CDR1 MNHEY and CDR2 SMNVEV (reference sequence). V lost 5 bases, J lost 2 bases, and 19 bases lay in between. Written as DNA, the CDR3 is TGTGCCAGCAGTAACTTAGGTCGGGGGGCAACCTACGAGCAGTACTTC. It encodes CASSNLGRGATYEQYF.

This sequence joins TRBV5-1 and TRBJ2-2; possibly TRBD2 for D (6 bases). This CDR3 comprises 15 residues. V was pared by 7 bases and J by 0 bases, with 13 bases between. CDR1 is SGHRS and CDR2 is YFSETQ in the germline V gene. The CDR3 nucleotides are TGCGCCAGCCAACTAGCTCCTTCGAACACCGGGGAGCTGTTTTTT. Protein: CASQLAPSNTGELFF.

The chain joins TRBV4-2 to TRBJ2-5, with D maybe TRBD1 (6 bases). Gene TRBJ2-7 matches the end of the DNA better, so the J call may be wrong. CDR1 LGHNA and CDR2 YNFKEQ come from the germline V gene. This CDR3 contains 15 residues. DNA of the CDR3: TGTGCCAGCAGCCAAGAGAAGACAGGCACCTACGAGCAGTACTTC. Residues: CASSQEKTGTYEQYF.

In its sample, this clonotype was seen once. Here the CDR3 reads CGGRDQETQYF. CDR3 nucleotide sequence: TGTGGCGGACGGGACCAAGAGACCCAGTATTTT. The chain has TRBV10-3 and TRBJ2-1; TRBD1 or TRBD2 may be the D gene (5 bases each). The J call may be wrong; the DNA end is better matched by TRBJ2-3. The CDR3 length is 11 residues. CDR1 and CDR2 (germline): ENHRY, SYGVKD.

The rearrangement joins TRBV12-3 or TRBV12-4 to TRBJ2-1, with 10 bases fitting TRBD2. The junction had 9 bases not matched to a gene; V was cut back by 6 bases and J by 7 bases. The CDR3 covers 15 residues. CDR3 sequence (DNA): TGTGCCAGCAGATTAAGCGGGGGGGCCGGAAATGAGCAGTTCTTC. This gives the protein CASRLSGGAGNEQFF.

This chain links TRBV6-1 with TRBJ2-5; D tentatively reads TRBD1 or TRBD2 (6 bases each). The CDR3 is made up of 14 amino acids. Per germline, CDR1 MNHNS and CDR2 SASEGT. DNA of the CDR3: TGTGCGGGGCACGGGGGCCGGAACACAGAGACCCAGTACTTC. Translating gives CAGHGGRNTETQYF.

The rearrangement uses TRBV10-1 and TRBJ2-1, with 15 nucleotides matching TRBD2. The end of the DNA fits TRBJ2-5 better, so the J call may be wrong. The CDR3 is 16 residues long. Per the germline V gene, CDR1 is WNHNN and CDR2 is SYGVQD (reference sequence). The CDR3 sequence is CASRRGTSGGIETQYF. The CDR3 DNA sequence: TGCGCCAGCAGACGCGGGACTAGCGGGGGGATTGAGACCCAGTACTTC.

The chain employs TRBV6-1 and TRBJ2-1; 7 bases line up with TRBD1. Gene TRBJ2-5 matches the end of the DNA better, so the J call may be wrong. CDR3 length: 13 amino acids. The V gene's germline CDR1 is MNHNS and CDR2 SASEGT. CDR3 nucleotides: TGTGCCAGCAGCGTGGGACAGACTCTGACCCAGTACTTC. Protein: CASSVGQTLTQYF.

The CDR3 sequence: CASSEWSGRKNKQFF. Written as DNA, the CDR3 is TGTGCCAGCAGTGAATGGAGCGGGCGCAAAAACAAGCAGTTCTTC. The V and J genes are TRBV6-1 and TRBJ2-1; possibly TRBD2 for D (6 bases). V lost 2 bases and J 11 bases, leaving 19 bases between the germline ends. The CDR3 is 15 residues long. The germline CDR1 and CDR2 sequences are MNHNS and SASEGT.

On this clonotype: One end of the junction does not line up with germline, which may come from a read error. The chain employs TRBV10-1 and TRBJ2-4; perhaps D is TRBD1 or TRBD2 (6 bases each). Judging by the DNA end, TRBJ2-3 fits better; the J call may be wrong. Germline CDR1 reads WNHNN; CDR2 reads SYGVQD (reference sequence). The length of the CDR3 is 14 residues. This CDR3 reads CGSRGLGAKNIQYF. The CDR3 DNA follows: TGCGGCAGCAGGGGACTGGGAGCCAAAAACATTCAGTATTTT.

A word on this clonotype: A read error may produce the germline difference seen at one junction end. This chain joins TRBV27 and TRBJ2-3, with 7 bases aligning to TRBD1. The CDR3 extends over 14 amino acids. Germline V CDR1 and CDR2: MNHEY, SMNVEV (reference sequence). The CDR3 region has the DNA TGTGCCAGCAGTTTCCGACAGGGAGATAAGACGCAGTATTTC. It is translated as CASSFRQGDKTQYF.

There are many counts of this clonotype. The CDR3 coding sequence is TGTGCCAGCAGTTCAAATATCGGCTCACCCCTCCACTTT. This gives the protein CASSSNIGSPLHF. The chain combines TRBV6-5 with TRBJ1-6, with no clear D. The CDR3 totals 13 residues. The V and J ends lost 4 bases and 10 bases respectively, with 11 bases between them. Germline V gene data show CDR1 as MNHEY and CDR2 as SVGAGI.